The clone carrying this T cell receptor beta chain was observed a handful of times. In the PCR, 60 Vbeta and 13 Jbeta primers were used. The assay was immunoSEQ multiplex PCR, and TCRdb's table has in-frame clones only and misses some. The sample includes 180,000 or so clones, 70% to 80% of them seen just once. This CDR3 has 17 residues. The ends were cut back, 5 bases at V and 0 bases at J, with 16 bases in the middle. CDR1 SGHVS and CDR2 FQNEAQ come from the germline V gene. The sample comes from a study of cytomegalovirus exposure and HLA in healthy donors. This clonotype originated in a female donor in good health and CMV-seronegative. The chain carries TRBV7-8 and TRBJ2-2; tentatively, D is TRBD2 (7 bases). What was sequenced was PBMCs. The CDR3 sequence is CASSPRGGAPNTGELFF. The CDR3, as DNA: TGTGCCAGCAGCCCTAGGGGGGGGGCCCCGAACACCGGGGAGCTGTTTTTT.